This T cell receptor (beta chain) appears in the sequencing data of a study of blood T cell repertoires in COVID-19. Looking at the study overall: Acute and convalescent COVID-19 specimens originated in the United States, Italy and Spain. PBMCs, B-cell-depleted T cells, or T cells were the source of the cDNA or gDNA that made up the material.

Authors' processing steps: Estimated nucleated cell counts came from reference gene primer amplification. Using immunoSEQ multiplex PCR, the repertoire was profiled, and TCRdb retains in-frame clones only, with some absent. V and J calls plus clone size are reproduced from that table; the DNA served to infer D and trimming. This table holds 65,000 to 95,000 clones, roughly 87% found once. The germline V and J ends were trimmed by 2 bases and 4 bases, with 12 bases remaining between them. The CDR3 is 15 residues long. Germline V lookup: CDR1 SEHNR, CDR2 FQNEAQ (reference sequence). The source is a man aged 65 to 79 with acute or convalescent COVID-19. Sequencing was carried out using peripheral blood. The chain recombines TRBV7-9 with TRBJ2-1; maybe TRBD1 (6 bases). CDR3 in DNA: TGTGCCAGCAGCTTAAGGTTACAGGGTTACAATGAGCAGTTCTTC. Amino acid sequence: CASSLRLQGYNEQFF.